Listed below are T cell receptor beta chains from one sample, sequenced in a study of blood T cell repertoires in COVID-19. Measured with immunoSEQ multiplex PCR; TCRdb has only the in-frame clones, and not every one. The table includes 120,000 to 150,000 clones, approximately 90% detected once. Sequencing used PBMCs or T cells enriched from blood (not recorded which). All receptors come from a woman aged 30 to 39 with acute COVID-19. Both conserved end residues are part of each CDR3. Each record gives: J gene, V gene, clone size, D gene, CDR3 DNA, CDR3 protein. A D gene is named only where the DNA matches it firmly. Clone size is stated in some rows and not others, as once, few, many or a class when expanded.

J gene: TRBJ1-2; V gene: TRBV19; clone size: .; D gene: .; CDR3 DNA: TGTGCCAGTGAATTCGGACAGCACTATGGCTACACCTTC; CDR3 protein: CASEFGQHYGYTF
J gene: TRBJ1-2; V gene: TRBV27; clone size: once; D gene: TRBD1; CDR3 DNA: TGTGCCAGCAGTACAGGGGCGATGTATGGCTACACCTTC; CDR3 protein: CASSTGAMYGYTF
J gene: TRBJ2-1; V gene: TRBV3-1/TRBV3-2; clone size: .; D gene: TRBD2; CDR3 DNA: TGTGCCAGCAGCCAAGAGTCAGGACTAGCGGGAGTCCCCTACAATGAGCAGTTCTTC; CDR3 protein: CASSQESGLAGVPYNEQFF
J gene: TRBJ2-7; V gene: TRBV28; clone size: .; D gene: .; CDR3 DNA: TGTGCCAGCAGTTTAAGGGGGTGGGGGAGAAGCTACGAGCAGTACTTC; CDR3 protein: CASSLRGWGRSYEQYF
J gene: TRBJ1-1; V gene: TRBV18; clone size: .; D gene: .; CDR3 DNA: TGTGCCAGCTCCGGAGGGGGGGGTATGAACACTGAAGCTTTCTTT; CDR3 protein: CASSGGGGMNTEAFF
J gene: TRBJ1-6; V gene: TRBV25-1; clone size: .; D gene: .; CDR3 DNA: TGTGCCAGCAGTGAAGTCGGGCAGGGTGGTTCACCCCTCCACTTT; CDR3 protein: CASSEVGQGGSPLHF
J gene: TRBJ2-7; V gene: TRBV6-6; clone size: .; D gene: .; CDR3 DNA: TGTGCCACGGGGATTGGCGAAACCTACGAGCAGTACTTC; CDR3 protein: CATGIGETYEQYF
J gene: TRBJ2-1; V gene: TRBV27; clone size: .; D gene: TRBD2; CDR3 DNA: TGTGCCAGCAAACTAGCGGGAGGGGATGAGCAGTTCTTC; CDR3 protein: CASKLAGGDEQFF
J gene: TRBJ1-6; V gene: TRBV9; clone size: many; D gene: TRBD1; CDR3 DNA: TGTGCCAGCAGCCAGGGACAGCTCTTGGGATCACCCCTCCACTTT; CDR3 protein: CASSQGQLLGSPLHF
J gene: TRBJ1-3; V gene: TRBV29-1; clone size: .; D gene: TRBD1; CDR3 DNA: TGCAGCGTTGGACAGGGCTCTGGAAACACCATATATTTT; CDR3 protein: CSVGQGSGNTIYF
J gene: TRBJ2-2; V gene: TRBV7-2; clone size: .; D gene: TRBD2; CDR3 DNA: TGTGCCAGCAGCCTTCTAGCGGGACCGAACACCGGGGAGCTGTTTTTT; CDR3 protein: CASSLLAGPNTGELFF
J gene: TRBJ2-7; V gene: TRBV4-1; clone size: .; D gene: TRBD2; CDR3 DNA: TGCGCCAGCAGCCACCGACTAGCGGAGATCTACGAGCAGTACTTC; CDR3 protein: CASSHRLAEIYEQYF
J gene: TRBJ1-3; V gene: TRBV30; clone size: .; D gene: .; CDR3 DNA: TGTGCCTGGAGTGTGTCGACGGACTACTCTGGAAACACCATATATTTT; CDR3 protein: CAWSVSTDYSGNTIYF
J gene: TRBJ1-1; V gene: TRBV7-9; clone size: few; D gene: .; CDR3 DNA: TGTGCCAGCAGTCCAGCCGGGGAACTCGGAGAAGCTTTCTTT; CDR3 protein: CASSPAGELGEAFF
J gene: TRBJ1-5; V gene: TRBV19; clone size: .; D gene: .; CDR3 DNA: TGTGCCAGTAGTATGAGTCGAGGGAGCAATCAGCCCCAGCATTTT; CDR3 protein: CASSMSRGSNQPQHF
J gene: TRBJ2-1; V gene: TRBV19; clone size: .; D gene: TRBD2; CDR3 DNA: TGTGCCAGTAGTACTGGACTAGCGGGAGGCGGCTATGTATATGAGCAGTTCTTC; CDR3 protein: CASSTGLAGGGYVYEQFF
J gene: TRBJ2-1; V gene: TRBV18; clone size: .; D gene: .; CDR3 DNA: TGTGCCAGCTCACCATTAGGAGGGGCTTCGGATTACAATGAGCAGTTCTTC; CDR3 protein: CASSPLGGASDYNEQFF
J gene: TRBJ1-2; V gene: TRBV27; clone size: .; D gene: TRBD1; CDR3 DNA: TGTGCCAGCAGTACAAGGACAGGGTTTTATGGCTACACCTTC; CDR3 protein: CASSTRTGFYGYTF
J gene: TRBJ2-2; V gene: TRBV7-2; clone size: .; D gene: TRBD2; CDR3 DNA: TGTGCCAGCAGCGGGGGGGGTCCGCTAGCGCTCACCGGGGAGCTGTTTTTT; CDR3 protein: CASSGGGPLALTGELFF
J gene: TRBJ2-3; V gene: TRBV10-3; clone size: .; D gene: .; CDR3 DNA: TGTGCCATCGGCACGGGAGTCTCAGATACGCAGTATTTT; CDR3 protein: CAIGTGVSDTQYF
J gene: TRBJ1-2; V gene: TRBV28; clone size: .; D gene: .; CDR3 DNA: TGTGCCAGCAGTTCCCACAGGGTTGGCTACACCTTC; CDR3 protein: CASSSHRVGYTF
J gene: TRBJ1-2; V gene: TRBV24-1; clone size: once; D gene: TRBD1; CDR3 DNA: TGTGCCACCAGAGCCGGGACAGGGATAACTGACTATGGCTACACCTTC; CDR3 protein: CATRAGTGITDYGYTF
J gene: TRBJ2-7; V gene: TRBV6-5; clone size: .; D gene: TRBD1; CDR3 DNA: TGTGCCAGCAGTCACGACAGGGGCCTCTACGAGCAGTACTTC; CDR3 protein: CASSHDRGLYEQYF
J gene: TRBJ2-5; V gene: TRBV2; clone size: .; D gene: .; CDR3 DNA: TGTGCCAGCAGTGATCCCAGGGGTGAGACCCAGTACTTC; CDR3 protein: CASSDPRGETQYF
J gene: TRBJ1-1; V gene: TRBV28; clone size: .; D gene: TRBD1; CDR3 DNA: TGTGCCAGCAGTCTAAGGGGGCGAAGAACTGAAGCTTTCTTT; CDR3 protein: CASSLRGRRTEAFF
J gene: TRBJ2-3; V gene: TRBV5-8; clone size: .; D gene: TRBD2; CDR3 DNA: TGTGCCAGCAGCTTGGAGTCGGGAGGGCCAGATACGCAGTATTTT; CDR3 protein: CASSLESGGPDTQYF
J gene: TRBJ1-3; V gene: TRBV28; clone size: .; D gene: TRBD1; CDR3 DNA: TGTGCCAGCCCTGCGAGGGGACAGCCCCAAAACACCATATATTTT; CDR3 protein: CASPARGQPQNTIYF
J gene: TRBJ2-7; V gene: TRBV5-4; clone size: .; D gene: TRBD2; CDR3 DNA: TGTGCCAGCAGCTCCTCTGGCGGGGGAGCCTACGAGCAGTACTTC; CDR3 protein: CASSSSGGGAYEQYF
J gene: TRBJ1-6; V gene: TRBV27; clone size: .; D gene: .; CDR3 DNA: TGTGCCAGCAGTTTCGGGAACCAGAACTCACCCCTCCACTTT; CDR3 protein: CASSFGNQNSPLHF
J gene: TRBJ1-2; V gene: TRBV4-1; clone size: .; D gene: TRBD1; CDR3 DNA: TGCGCCAGCAGCCAAGTGGCAGACAGGGCCCGGGGCTACACCTTC; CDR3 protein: CASSQVADRARGYTF
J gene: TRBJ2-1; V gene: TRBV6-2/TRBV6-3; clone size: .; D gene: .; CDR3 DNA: TGTGCCAGCAGTTCCAGGGTCAGTGAGCAGTTCTTC; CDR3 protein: CASSSRVSEQFF
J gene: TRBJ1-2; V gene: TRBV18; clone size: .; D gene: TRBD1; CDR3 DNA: TGTGCCAGCTCACCACCCGGGACAGGGGCTTACTATGGCTACACCTTC; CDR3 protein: CASSPPGTGAYYGYTF
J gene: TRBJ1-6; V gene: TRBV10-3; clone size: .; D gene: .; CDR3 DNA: TGTGCCATCAGTGAGATGGAGTCACCCCTCCACTTT; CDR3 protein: CAISEMESPLHF
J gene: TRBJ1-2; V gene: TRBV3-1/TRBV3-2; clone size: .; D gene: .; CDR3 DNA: TGTGCCAGCACCCTTTCGGGGATAGTTGGCTACACCTTC; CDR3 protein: CASTLSGIVGYTF
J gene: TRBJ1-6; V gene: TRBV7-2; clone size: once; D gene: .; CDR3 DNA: TGTGCCAGCAGAGGACAGAGCTCCTATAATTCACCCCTCCACTTT; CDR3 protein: CASRGQSSYNSPLHF
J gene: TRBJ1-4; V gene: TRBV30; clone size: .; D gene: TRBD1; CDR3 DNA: TGTGCCTGGAGGACAGGGATATCCCCAACTAATGAAAAACTGTTTTTT; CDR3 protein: CAWRTGISPTNEKLFF
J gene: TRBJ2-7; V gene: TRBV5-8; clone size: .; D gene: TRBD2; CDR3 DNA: TGTGCCAGCAGCTTGTCACGGGAGGAGACGTTCTACGAGCAGTACTTC; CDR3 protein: CASSLSREETFYEQYF
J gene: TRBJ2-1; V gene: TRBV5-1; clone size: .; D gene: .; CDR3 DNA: TGCGCCAGCAGCTTGGCCGTCAATGAGCAGTTCTTC; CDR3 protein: CASSLAVNEQFF
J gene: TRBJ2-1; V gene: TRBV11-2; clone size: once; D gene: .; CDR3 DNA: TGTGCCAGCACCCCGATAAGCGGGCACTCCTACAATGAGCAGTTCTTC; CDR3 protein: CASTPISGHSYNEQFF
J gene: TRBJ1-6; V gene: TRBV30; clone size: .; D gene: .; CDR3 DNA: TGTGCTGGGGGGAGATCCTCCTATAATTCACCCCTCCACTTT; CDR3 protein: CAGGRSSYNSPLHF
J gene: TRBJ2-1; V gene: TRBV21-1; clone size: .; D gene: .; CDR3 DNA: TGTGCCAGCAGCAAAGCGCTTGGAGCGGGAGGGCCAGGCAATGAGCAGTTCTTC; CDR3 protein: CASSKALGAGGPGNEQFF
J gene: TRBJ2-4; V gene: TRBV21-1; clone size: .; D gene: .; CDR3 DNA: TGTGCCAGCAGCAACAAGTTAGACTGTCCCGCACTACTTTGGGCCAAAAACATTCAGTACTTC; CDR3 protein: CASSNKLDCPALLWAKNIQYF
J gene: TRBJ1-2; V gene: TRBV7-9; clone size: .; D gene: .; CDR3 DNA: TGTGCCAGCAGCTTAGAATACAGGATCTATGGCTACACCTTC; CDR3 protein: CASSLEYRIYGYTF
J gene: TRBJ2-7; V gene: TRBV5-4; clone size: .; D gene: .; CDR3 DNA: TGTGCCAGCAGCCCCCCCGCTGGGGCCACCTACGAGCAGTACTTC; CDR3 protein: CASSPPAGATYEQYF
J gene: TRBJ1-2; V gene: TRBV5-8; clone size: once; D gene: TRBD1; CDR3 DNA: TGTGCCAGCAGCCGTCGGGACAGCGGTAACTATGGCTACACCTTC; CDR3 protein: CASSRRDSGNYGYTF
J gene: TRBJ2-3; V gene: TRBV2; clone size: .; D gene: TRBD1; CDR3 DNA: TGTGCCAGCAGAAGACAGGGGAGCACAGATACGCAGTATTTT; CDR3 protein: CASRRQGSTDTQYF
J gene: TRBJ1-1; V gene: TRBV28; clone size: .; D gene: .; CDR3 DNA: TGTGCCAGCAGCTTACCCCATACAGGGCCCACTGAAGCTTTCTTT; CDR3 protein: CASSLPHTGPTEAFF
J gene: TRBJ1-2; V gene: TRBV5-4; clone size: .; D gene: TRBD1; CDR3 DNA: TGTGCCAGCAGCTCCGGACAGGGGAATGGCTACACCTTC; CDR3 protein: CASSSGQGNGYTF
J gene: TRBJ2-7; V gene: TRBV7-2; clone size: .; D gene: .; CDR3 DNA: TGTGCCAGCAGCTTAGCGGGACTCTCCTACGAGCAGTACTTC; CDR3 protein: CASSLAGLSYEQYF
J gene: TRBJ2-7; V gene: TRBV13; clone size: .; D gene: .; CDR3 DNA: TGTGCCAGCAGCTCGCACAGCTACGAGCAGTACTTC; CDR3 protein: CASSSHSYEQYF
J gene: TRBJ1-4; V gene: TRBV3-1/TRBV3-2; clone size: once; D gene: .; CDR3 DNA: TGTGCCAGCAGTGACCGTGCAGGGGTTAATGAAAAACTGTTTTTT; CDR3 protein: CASSDRAGVNEKLFF
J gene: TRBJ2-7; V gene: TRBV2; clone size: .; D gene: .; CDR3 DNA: TGTGCCAGCAGCCCCGGGACACCCTCCTACGAGCAGTACTTC; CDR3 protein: CASSPGTPSYEQYF
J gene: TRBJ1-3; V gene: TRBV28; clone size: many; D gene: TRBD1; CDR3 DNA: TGTGCCAGCAGTTTACCAGGGGGCGGCGGAAACACCATATATTTT; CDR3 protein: CASSLPGGGGNTIYF
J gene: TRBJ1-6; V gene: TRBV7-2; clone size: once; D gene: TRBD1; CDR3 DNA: TGTGCCAGCAGCTCCAGACAGGGGGCGAATTCACCCCTCCACTTT; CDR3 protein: CASSSRQGANSPLHF
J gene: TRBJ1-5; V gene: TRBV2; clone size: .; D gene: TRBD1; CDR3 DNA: TGTGCCAGTGGACAGGGGGTGGATCAGCCCCAGCATTTT; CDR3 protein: CASGQGVDQPQHF
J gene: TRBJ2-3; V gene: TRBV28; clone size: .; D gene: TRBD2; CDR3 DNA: TGTGCCAGCAACCCGACTAGCGGTGAAGTACTTCCTAGCACAGATACGCAGTATTTT; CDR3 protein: CASNPTSGEVLPSTDTQYF
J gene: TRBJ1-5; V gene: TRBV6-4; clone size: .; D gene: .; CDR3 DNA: TGTGCCAGCAGTGGAGAATCAAATCAGCCCCAGCATTTT; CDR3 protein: CASSGESNQPQHF
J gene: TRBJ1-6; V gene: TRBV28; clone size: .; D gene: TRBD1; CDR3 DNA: TGTGCCAGCAGGACAGGGGGGAGCTCCTATAATTCACCCCTCCACTTT; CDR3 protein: CASRTGGSSYNSPLHF